The 18 T cell receptor beta chains below were found in one sample sequenced in a study of regulatory T cells in long-lasting Graves disease. With iRepertoire HTBI primers and Arm-PCR of CDR3 regions, TCR beta libraries were built. From the multiplex PCR reads, TCRdb called clonotypes with MiXCR, one entry per CDR3 protein. The sample yields hundreds of thousands of distinct CDR3 sequences, roughly 15% seen once. The time point here: newly diagnosed GD, antithyroid drugs for less than 3 months. PBMC-derived RNA was used for the TCR library. The same sample was also used in a study of T cells in Graves' hyperthyroidism and ophthalmopathy.

Sequencing used peripheral blood mononuclear cells (PBMCs), obtained at new diagnosis, from a patient treated with antithyroid drugs. The receptors shown here come from a woman aged 25-40 years with Graves disease.

This clonotype was counted between two and nine times. This chain joins TRBV5-4 and TRBJ2-7; tentative D call: TRBD1 (6 bases). This CDR3 has 14 amino acids. Germline assignment: CDR1 SGHNT and CDR2 YYREEE (reference sequence). V was cut by 2 bases and J by 6 bases, with 15 bases left in between. The CDR3 DNA reads as TGTGCCAGCAGCTTTAAAGGGGGTCTGGCCGAGCAGTACTTC. Translated: CASSFKGGLAEQYF.

CDR3 protein: CASSPGETTNEKLFF. The CDR3 DNA reads TGTGCCAGCAGCCCAGGGGAAACAACTAATGAAAAACTGTTTTTT. The chain has TRBV7-9 and TRBJ1-4; TRBD1 might be the D (6 bases). Germline CDR1 reads SEHNR; CDR2 reads FQNEAQ (reference sequence). V lost 5 bases to trimming and J lost 0 bases, with 10 bases between them. This CDR3 has 15 residues.

This clonotype was picked up a small number of times. V gene TRBV5-1 combines with J gene TRBJ2-2; unclear D gene. Trimming pared 3 bases from V and 6 bases from J, leaving 12 bases between. Germline V gene lookup returns CDR1 SGHRS and CDR2 YFSETQ. The CDR3 is made up of 14 amino acids. The CDR3 spells CASSSGLSAGELFF. Written as DNA, the CDR3 is TGCGCCAGCAGCTCCGGATTATCCGCCGGGGAGCTGTTTTTT.

This chain uses TRBV5-1 with TRBJ2-5; D possibly uses TRBD1 or TRBD2 (5 bases each). CDR3 length: 14 residues. Germline CDR1 reads SGHRS; CDR2 reads YFSETQ. The V gene lost 2 bases and the J gene lost 5 bases, with 13 bases spanning the gap. The CDR3 region is CASSFGAPRETQYF. CDR3 in DNA: TGCGCCAGCAGCTTCGGGGCCCCCCGGGAGACCCAGTACTTC.

The rearrangement links TRBV9 to TRBJ2-2; D remains unclear. The CDR3 runs to 13 residues. V lost 4 bases and J lost 4, with 8 bases in between. CDR1 and CDR2 from the germline V gene are SGDLS and YYNGEE. CDR3 sequence: CASSPTTTGELFF. The CDR3 DNA sequence: TGTGCCAGCAGCCCGACGACCACCGGGGAGCTGTTTTTT.

The chain joins TRBV6-2 or TRBV6-3 to TRBJ2-1; D gene uncertain. Germline V lookup: CDR1 MNHEY, CDR2 SVGEGT. The CDR3 covers 14 residues. V was cut by 4 bases and J by 6 bases, with 13 bases left in between. Here the CDR3 DNA reads TGTGCCAGCAGTTGGGCTCGGAAGGGCAATGAGCAGTTCTTC. This translates into CASSWARKGNEQFF.

CDR3 sequence (DNA): TGCAGCGTTTTTCTTGACAGTAGAACCTACGAGCAGTACTTC. Translation: CSVFLDSRTYEQYF. This chain uses TRBV29-1 with TRBJ2-7; tentatively, D is TRBD1 (5 bases). The CDR3 is 14 amino acids. Trimming pared 5 bases from V and 2 bases from J, leaving 16 bases between. Germline V gene sequence: CDR1 SQVTM, CDR2 ANQGSEA.

This clonotype has at least ten counts. The chain joins TRBV20-1 to TRBJ2-5, with D perhaps matching TRBD1 (6 bases). V gave up 6 bases and J gave up 2 bases, with 16 bases separating them. This CDR3 spans 14 amino acids. Germline values: CDR1 DFQATT, CDR2 SNEGSKA (reference sequence). This CDR3 reads CSASIDRIQETQYF. CDR3 nucleotide sequence: TGCAGTGCCAGCATCGACAGGATACAAGAGACCCAGTACTTC.

Many counts were recorded for this clonotype. The chain combines TRBV20-1 with TRBJ1-5, with TRBD1 matching 7 bases. The CDR3 extends over 17 amino acids. Germline V CDR1 and CDR2: DFQATT, SNEGSKA (reference sequence). V lost 1 base to trimming and J lost 6 bases; unmatched junction nucleotides: 15. Written as DNA, the CDR3 is TGCAGTGCTAGAGCGCGGACAGGCGGCGAGATCTCTCAGCCCCAGCATTTT. It yields the protein CSARARTGGEISQPQHF.

This clonotype turned up a few times. The gene calls are TRBV6-1 and TRBJ1-2; no clear D. The CDR3 contains 13 residues. CDR1 and CDR2 (germline): MNHNS, SASEGT. The V gene lost 4 bases and the J gene lost 1 base, with 7 bases spanning the gap. In DNA, the CDR3 is TGTGCCAGCAGTGTTGGCATTAACTATGGCTACACCTTC. As protein: CASSVGINYGYTF.

In regard to this clonotype: A read error may explain this, as a much larger clone is one base away. This chain joins TRBV28 and TRBJ2-1; TRBD1 matches 9 bases. This CDR3 has 14 amino acids. V was clipped by 5 bases and J by 7 bases; unmatched bases: 6. Germline CDR1 MDHEN, CDR2 SYDVKM. As DNA, the CDR3 is TGTGCCAGCAGTCTTCCGGGACAGGGAAATGAGCAGTTCTTC. It yields the protein CASSLPGQGNEQFF.

This clonotype showed up many times. This chain joins TRBV30 and TRBJ1-1; no firm D call. Germline CDR1 is GTSNPN and CDR2 is SVGIG (reference sequence). V lost 0 bases to trimming and J lost 3 bases, with 14 bases between them. The CDR3 contains 15 residues. Here the CDR3 DNA reads TGTGCCTGGAGTGTACAAGGCAGCTTCGACACTGAAGCTTTCTTT. The encoded protein is CAWSVQGSFDTEAFF.

The J gene is TRBJ2-1, the V gene TRBV24-1; 7 positions agree with TRBD1. CDR3 size: 15 residues. CDR1 is KGHDR, CDR2 SFDVKD, per germline. With 4 bases clipped from V and 2 bases from J, the junction kept 4 bases outside the gene matches. In DNA, the CDR3 is TGTGCCACCAGTGAAACCGGGACAGCCTACAATGAGCAGTTCTTC. This sequence encodes CATSETGTAYNEQFF.

This sequence joins TRBV9 and TRBJ2-1; D is perhaps TRBD2 (6 bases). CDR1 is SGDLS and CDR2 is YYNGEE in the germline V gene. Trimming pared 4 bases from V and 8 bases from J, leaving 16 bases between. The CDR3 has 14 amino acids. The DNA for the CDR3 is TGTGCCAGCAGCTTGGTGGGGGGTTTCGATGAGCAGTTCTTC. Residues: CASSLVGGFDEQFF.

On this clonotype: This may be a read error: a much more frequent sequence differs by one nucleotide. The gene calls are TRBV24-1 and TRBJ2-2, with D tentatively TRBD2 (5 bases). V was shortened by 7 bases and J by 4 bases, with 12 bases between the two germline ends. This CDR3 has 14 amino acids. Germline lookup yields CDR1 KGHDR and CDR2 SFDVKD. The CDR3 is CATRTNGLTGELFF. Written as DNA, the CDR3 is TGTGCCACCAGGACGAACGGACTCACCGGGGAGCTGTTTTTT.

The chain joins TRBV15 to TRBJ2-7, with no clear D. CDR1 LNHNV and CDR2 YYDKDF come from the germline V gene (reference sequence). This CDR3 has 14 amino acids. V shed 0 bases and J shed 3 bases, with 9 bases lying between them. The CDR3 reads CATSREAGRYEQYF. In DNA form, the CDR3 reads TGTGCCACCAGCAGAGAAGCAGGACGCTACGAGCAGTACTTC.

The chain employs TRBV6-2 or TRBV6-3 and TRBJ1-2; D uncertain. Trimming cost V 4 bases and J 8 bases, with 17 bases left between them. The CDR3 is 14 residues long. Germline V gene data show CDR1 as MNHEY and CDR2 as SVGEGT. The DNA of the CDR3 is TGTGCCAGCAGTTCCCTGGTATCCCCCCGAGGCTACACCTTC. Translation: CASSSLVSPRGYTF.

The V and J genes are TRBV19 and TRBJ2-1, with D perhaps TRBD1 (5 bases). The V end was cut by 0 bases, the J end by 5 bases, with 14 bases between. Germline V gene data show CDR1 as LNHDA and CDR2 as SQIVND (reference sequence). This CDR3 region has 16 residues. Here the CDR3 reads CASSIDEKGSNNEQFF. The CDR3 nucleotides read TGTGCCAGTAGTATAGATGAAAAGGGGTCAAACAATGAGCAGTTCTTC.